The 7 T cell receptor beta chains reported below all come from one sample, sequenced in a study of low-dose radiotherapy and immunotherapy resistance in tumors. Alpha and beta chains were covered, as first-strand cDNA relied on TRAV- and TRBV-specific primers. The TCRs were subjected to amplification over 20 PCR cycles employing a constant-region primer in conjunction with a V-primer adapter. TCRdb re-called the reads through MiXCR, storing one row per CDR3 protein. The sample lists around 13,000 distinct CDR3 sequences; over 55% were seen once. All receptors derive from a human donor with advanced metastatic prostate, ovarian, gallbladder or colorectal cancer (not recorded which). This table probably holds off-target reads from a library built for another chain.

This clonotype has a single count. The V gene is TRBV12-3 or TRBV12-4, the J gene TRBJ2-5; a possible D gene is TRBD1 (7 bases). This CDR3 contains 15 residues. V shed 3 bases and J shed 2 bases, with 13 bases lying between them. Written as DNA, the CDR3 is TGTGCCAGCAGTTTGGAGGGACAGATACAAGAGACCCAGTACTTC. This encodes CASSLEGQIQETQYF.

This clonotype was seen a handful of times. V gene TRBV28 combines with J gene TRBJ2-7; 7 nucleotides align to TRBD1. The junction had 17 bases not matched to a gene; V was cut back by 5 bases and J by 7 bases. Germline V gene lookup returns CDR1 MDHEN and CDR2 SYDVKM. The CDR3 loop spans 16 amino acids. The chain's CDR3 is CASSARQGLNSREQYF. In DNA form, the CDR3 reads TGTGCCAGCAGTGCACGACAGGGTTTAAACTCGCGGGAGCAGTACTTC.

The rearrangement links TRBV3-1 to TRBJ1-2; the D gene is possibly TRBD1 (5 bases). The CDR3 totals 13 residues. V gave up 8 bases and J gave up 9 bases, with 19 bases separating them. Germline CDR1 and CDR2: LGHDT and YNNKEL (reference sequence). CDR3 residues: CASGEGALWSYTF. The CDR3 nucleotides read TGTGCCAGCGGGGAAGGGGCGCTTTGGAGCTACACCTTC.

This clonotype was counted a few times. J is TRBJ2-3 and V is TRBV3-1, with a possible D match to TRBD2 (5 bases). The CDR3 sequence is 17 residues long. Germline CDR1 reads LGHDT; CDR2 reads YNNKEL (reference sequence). Trimming removed 2 bases at V and 4 bases at J, with 19 bases between. The CDR3 DNA reads as TGTGCCAGCAGCCAACCCTCCGGGGTAGCGTGGCCAGATACGCAGTATTTT. This sequence encodes CASSQPSGVAWPDTQYF.

DNA of the CDR3: TGTGCCAGCAGTCCCAGAAACCAGGGGAGGGTCACTGAAGCTTTCTTT. Translated, it gives CASSPRNQGRVTEAFF. J is TRBJ1-1 and V is TRBV6-2 or TRBV6-3; D may be TRBD1 (6 bases). Germline V gives CDR1 MNHEY, CDR2 SVGEGT. The CDR3 length is 16 residues. Trimming stripped 5 bases from V and 4 bases from J, with 20 bases between.

The chain carries TRBV6-2 or TRBV6-3 and TRBJ2-7; 15 bases agree with TRBD2. This CDR3 comprises 19 residues. V was pared by 2 bases and J by 0 bases, with 8 bases of the junction left unmatched. Per the germline V gene, CDR1 is MNHEY and CDR2 is SVGEGT. This chain's CDR3 is CASSYEGLAGGSSSYEQYF. The CDR3 DNA reads TGTGCCAGCAGTTACGAGGGACTAGCGGGAGGATCAAGCTCCTACGAGCAGTACTTC.

V gene TRBV9 combines with J gene TRBJ2-7; TRBD1 or TRBD2 may be the D gene (5 bases each). The CDR3 loop spans 14 amino acids. Germline-derived CDR1 and CDR2 are SGDLS and YYNGEE. V shed 1 base and J shed 0 bases, with 8 bases lying between them. The chain's CDR3 is CASSVWDVSYEQYF. The CDR3 DNA sequence: TGTGCCAGCAGCGTATGGGACGTCTCCTACGAGCAGTACTTC.